Listed here are 15 T cell receptor beta chains from one sample, sequenced in a study of Graves' ophthalmopathy and Graves' hyperthyroidism. RNA transcripts provided the template for amplifying TCR beta CDR3 regions. First-round RT-PCR employed HTBI primers, with a second-round multiplex PCR after it. TCRdb passed the multiplex PCR reads through MiXCR, listing each CDR3 protein once. The data show hundreds of thousands of distinct CDR3 sequences, with about 40% seen just once and 3% to 4% held by the top ten. Material for sequencing was peripheral blood. These receptors were taken from an adult man with Graves' ophthalmopathy.

To note about this clonotype: The limits of the CDR3 on the DNA are not certain, so only TCRdb's listed CDR3 is given. The J gene is TRBJ1-2, the V gene TRBV11-2; the DNA was not used to check the table's D call, TRBD1. The germline V gene encodes CDR1 SGHAT and CDR2 FQNNGV. The CDR3 is 18 amino acids in total, end residues counted. Here the CDR3 reads CASSIYLCSGQGRNGYTF.

The V call is TRBV7-3, the J call TRBJ2-3; possibly TRBD2 for D (5 bases). The V and J ends lost 5 bases and 2 bases respectively, with 11 bases between them. This CDR3 has 14 residues. The germline V gene encodes CDR1 SGHTA and CDR2 FQGTGA. Written as DNA, the CDR3 is TGTGCCAGCAGCAACCACCGGGACACAGATACGCAGTATTTT. Translated: CASSNHRDTDTQYF.

The rearrangement uses TRBV2 and TRBJ1-6; TRBD1 agrees at 7 bases. Germline loops: CDR1 SNHLY, CDR2 FYNNEI. The CDR3 covers 15 residues. V lost 2 bases and J lost 6; bases outside the gene matches: 4. The CDR3 sequence: CASSEKGAANSPLHF. Here the CDR3 DNA reads TGTGCCAGCAGTGAAAAGGGGGCAGCTAATTCACCCCTCCACTTT.

The CDR3, as DNA: TGTGCCAGCAGCTTTCGGACAGGGGAGAGAGCTTTCTTT. It encodes CASSFRTGERAFF. The V gene is TRBV7-2, the J gene TRBJ1-1, with TRBD1 matching 9 bases. Unmatched junction bases numbered 6, after V lost 3 bases and J lost 10 bases. CDR3 length: 13 residues. In germline, CDR1 is SGHTA, CDR2 FQGNSA.

This clonotype was observed at least ten times. The chain employs TRBV24-1 and TRBJ1-1, with TRBD1 matching over 7 bases. The length of the CDR3 is 14 residues. The V segment lost 9 bases and the J segment 0 bases; nucleotides outside the gene matches: 6. Germline V gene lookup returns CDR1 KGHDR and CDR2 SFDVKD. Here the CDR3 reads CATWRDSLNTEAFF. As DNA, the CDR3 is TGTGCCACCTGGCGGGACAGCTTGAACACTGAAGCTTTCTTT.

The genes are TRBV7-2 and TRBJ1-5, with D hard to call. Germline V gene data show CDR1 as SGHTA and CDR2 as FQGNSA. The ends were cut back, 1 base at V and 11 bases at J, with 9 bases in the middle. The CDR3 contains 12 residues. The CDR3 loop is CASSLDRGTQHF. In DNA, the CDR3 is TGTGCCAGCAGCTTAGATCGCGGGACCCAGCATTTT.

A remark on this clonotype: This sequence may be a read error, since a much larger clone differs from it by one base. Without the conserved terminal phenylalanine or tryptophan, this CDR3 likely stems from a read error. This sequence joins TRBV24-1 and TRBJ2-5; TRBD1 aligns across 7 bases. This CDR3 comprises 14 residues. Germline values: CDR1 KGHDR, CDR2 SFDVKD. Trimming removed 3 bases from V and 1 base from J; junction bases left unmatched: 1. The CDR3 nucleotides read TGTGCCACCAGTGATGGGACAGTCCAAGAGACCCAGTACCTC. Translating it yields CATSDGTVQETQYL.

This clonotype was observed once. At one of its ends the junction is not consistent with the germline gene, which may arise from a read error. This chain uses TRBV29-1 with TRBJ2-7; 10 bases are a match to TRBD1. The CDR3 contains 14 residues. Germline CDR1 and CDR2: SQVTM and ANQGSEA. CDR3 protein: CSAQTGGPSYEQHF. CDR3 nucleotide sequence: TGCAGTGCGCAGACAGGGGGCCCTTCCTACGAGCAGCACTTC.

The chain recombines TRBV19 with TRBJ2-5; either TRBD1 or TRBD2 may fit D (6 bases each). V lost 9 bases and J 9 bases, leaving 23 bases between the germline ends. From germline, CDR1 is LNHDA and CDR2 SQIVND (reference sequence). This CDR3 contains 14 residues. The CDR3 sequence: CASARGDSNQPQYF. As DNA, the CDR3 is TGTGCCAGCGCTAGGGGGGATAGCAATCAGCCCCAGTACTTC.

Details on this clonotype: An end of the junction does not agree with germline; a read error may underlie this. The J gene is TRBJ2-7, the V gene TRBV7-3, with TRBD1 matching 7 bases. Germline-derived CDR1 and CDR2 are SGHTA and FQGTGA. This CDR3 is built from 17 residues. CDR3 bases: TGCGCCAGCAGCCAAGGGATCCCCCTGGGACAGAATTACGAGCGGTACTTC. The encoded protein is CASSQGIPLGQNYERYF.

This clonotype was found many times. The rearrangement links TRBV7-9 to TRBJ1-1; tentatively, D is TRBD1 (5 bases). From germline, CDR1 is SEHNR and CDR2 FQNEAQ (reference sequence). The CDR3 extends over 18 amino acids. V lost 0 bases to trimming and J lost 3 bases, with 20 bases between them. The CDR3: CASSLAQGFGAIDTEAFF. The CDR3 DNA sequence: TGTGCCAGCAGCTTAGCCCAGGGATTTGGGGCGATAGACACTGAAGCTTTCTTT.

Many counts were recorded for this clonotype. The chain carries TRBV7-2 and TRBJ2-5; TRBD1 matches at 9 bases. The V segment lost 6 bases and the J segment 4 bases; nucleotides outside the gene matches: 6. Germline V gene data show CDR1 as SGHTA and CDR2 as FQGNSA. This CDR3 has 14 amino acids. This CDR3 is CASRRTGVIETQYF. The CDR3 nucleotides read TGTGCCAGCAGGAGGACAGGGGTCATAGAGACCCAGTACTTC.

This chain joins TRBV10-3 and TRBJ1-6; no clear D gene. CDR1 is ENHRY, CDR2 SYGVKD, per germline. This CDR3 comprises 14 residues. The V gene lost 8 bases and the J gene lost 7 bases, with 15 bases spanning the gap. In nucleotides, the CDR3 is TGTGCCATCGCGCTGACTAGCGGGAATTCACCCCTCCACTTT. This translates into CAIALTSGNSPLHF.

This clonotype came up a few times. The chain joins TRBV9 to TRBJ2-2; D uncertain. V shed 0 bases and J shed 5 bases, with 14 bases lying between them. Per the germline V gene, CDR1 is SGDLS and CDR2 is YYNGEE. The CDR3 is 16 amino acids. The CDR3 DNA reads as TGTGCCAGCAGCGTAGAGACCCAGCAAGATACCGGGGAGCTGTTTTTT. It is translated as CASSVETQQDTGELFF.

The chain uses TRBV19 and TRBJ2-7; 9 bases are a match to TRBD1. CDR1 and CDR2 (germline): LNHDA, SQIVND (reference sequence). The CDR3 extends over 13 amino acids. After removal of 7 bases from V and 5 bases from J, the junction contained 6 bases not matched to a gene. CDR3 in DNA: TGTGCCAGTACCGGGACAGGGTTGAACGAGCAGTACTTC. As protein: CASTGTGLNEQYF.